The T cell receptor beta chain under discussion was sequenced for a study of CD8 T cells in ankylosing spondylitis. Study-wide findings and caveats: Characteristic, it appeared, of ankylosing spondylitis blood was a TCR beta motif of fewer than 10 highly homologous variants. In synovial fluid and blood from reactive arthritis, some motif variants were previously reported. Disease-associated clones were reportedly significantly overrepresented in matched ankylosing spondylitis synovial fluid.

After removal of 0 bases from V and 2 bases from J, the junction contained 3 bases not matched to a gene. CDR3 length: 16 amino acids. Germline V gene sequence: CDR1 SGHRS, CDR2 YFSETQ. TCRdb re-called the 5' RACE reads through MiXCR, storing one row per CDR3 protein. The repertoire holds about 320,000 distinct CDR3 sequences, with under 14% as singletons. The sample holds many counts of this clonotype. Its antigen remains unknown. The origin of this receptor is a female donor with ankylosing spondylitis or in good health (not recorded which). V usage is TRBV5-1 and J usage is TRBJ2-1, with 9 bases lining up with TRBD2. What was sequenced was blood, either unsorted or a sorted T cell fraction (not recorded which). CDR3 DNA sequence: TGCGCCAGCAGCTTGGTCTCTAGCGGGACCTACAATGAGCAGTTCTTC. It specifies CASSLVSSGTYNEQFF. The full variable domain, with the rest looked up from reference TRBV5-1 and TRBJ2-1, is KAGVTQTPRYLIKTRGQQVTLSCSPISGHRSVSWYQQTPGQGLQFLFEYFSETQRNKGNFPGRFSGRQFSNSRSEMNVSTLELGDSALYLCASSLVSSGTYNEQFFGPGTRLTVL.